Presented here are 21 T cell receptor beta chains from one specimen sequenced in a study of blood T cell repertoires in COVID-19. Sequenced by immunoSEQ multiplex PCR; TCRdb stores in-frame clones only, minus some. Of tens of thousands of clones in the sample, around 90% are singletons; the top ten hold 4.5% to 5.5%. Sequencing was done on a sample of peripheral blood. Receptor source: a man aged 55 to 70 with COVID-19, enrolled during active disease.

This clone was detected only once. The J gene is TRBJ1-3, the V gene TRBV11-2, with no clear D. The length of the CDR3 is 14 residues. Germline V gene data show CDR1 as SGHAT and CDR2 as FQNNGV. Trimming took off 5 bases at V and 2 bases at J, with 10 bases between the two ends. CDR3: CASSLERAGNTIYF. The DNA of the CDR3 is TGTGCCAGCAGCCTCGAGAGGGCTGGAAACACCATATATTTT.

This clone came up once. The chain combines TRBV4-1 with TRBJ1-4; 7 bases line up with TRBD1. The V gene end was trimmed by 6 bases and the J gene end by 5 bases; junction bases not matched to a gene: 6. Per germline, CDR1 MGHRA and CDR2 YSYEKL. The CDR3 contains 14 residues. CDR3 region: CASRVPGQNEKLFF. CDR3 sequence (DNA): TGCGCCAGCAGAGTCCCGGGACAGAATGAAAAACTGTTTTTT.

CDR3 nucleotide sequence: TGTGCCAGCAGTTCCCCCGGGACAGCAAGCTCCTACGAGCAGTACTTC. Translating gives CASSSPGTASSYEQYF. V and J are TRBV6-6 and TRBJ2-7, with 7 bases aligning to TRBD1. CDR1 is MNHNY and CDR2 is SVGAGI in the germline V gene (reference sequence). The V segment lost 4 bases and the J segment 0 bases; nucleotides outside the gene matches: 9. This CDR3 is built from 16 residues.

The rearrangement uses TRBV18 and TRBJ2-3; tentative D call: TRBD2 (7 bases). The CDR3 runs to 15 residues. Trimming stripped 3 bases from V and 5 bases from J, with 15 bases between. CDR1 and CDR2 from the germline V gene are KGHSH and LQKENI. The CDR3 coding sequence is TGTGCCAGCTCACCCAAGCGGGACACGGGAGATACGCAGTATTTT. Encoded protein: CASSPKRDTGDTQYF.

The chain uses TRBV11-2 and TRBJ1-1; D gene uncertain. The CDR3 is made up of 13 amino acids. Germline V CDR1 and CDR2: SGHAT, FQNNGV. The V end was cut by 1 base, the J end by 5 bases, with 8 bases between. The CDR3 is CASSLVTMTEAFF. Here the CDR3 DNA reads TGTGCCAGCAGCTTAGTGACTATGACTGAAGCTTTCTTT.

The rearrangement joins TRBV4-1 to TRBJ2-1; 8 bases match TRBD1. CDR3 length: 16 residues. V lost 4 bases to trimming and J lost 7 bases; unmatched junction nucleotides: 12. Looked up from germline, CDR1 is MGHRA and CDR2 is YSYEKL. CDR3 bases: TGCGCCAGCAGCCTAAGGACAGGGTATTTAAAAAATGAGCAGTTCTTC. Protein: CASSLRTGYLKNEQFF.

The CDR3 bases are TGTGCCAGCAGACCTGCCGGAGAGACCCAGTACTTC. Translating it yields CASRPAGETQYF. The chain couples TRBV25-1 to TRBJ2-5, with unresolved D. Deletions cut 6 bases from V and 4 bases from J, with 9 bases between. The length of the CDR3 is 12 residues. The germline V gene encodes CDR1 MGHDK and CDR2 SYGVNS.

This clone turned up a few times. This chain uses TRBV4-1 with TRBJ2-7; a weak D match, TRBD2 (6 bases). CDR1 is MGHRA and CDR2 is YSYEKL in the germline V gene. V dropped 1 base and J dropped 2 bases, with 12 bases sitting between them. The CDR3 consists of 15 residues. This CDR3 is CASSQAPGGTYEQYF. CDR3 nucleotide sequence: TGCGCCAGCAGCCAAGCCCCCGGAGGGACCTACGAGCAGTACTTC.

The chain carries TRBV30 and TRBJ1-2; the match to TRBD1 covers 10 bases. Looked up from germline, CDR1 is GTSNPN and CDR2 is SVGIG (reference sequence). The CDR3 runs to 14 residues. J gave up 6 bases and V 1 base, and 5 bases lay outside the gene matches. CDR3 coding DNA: TGTGCCTGGAGTGATACCGGGACAGGGGATGGCTACACCTTC. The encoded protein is CAWSDTGTGDGYTF.

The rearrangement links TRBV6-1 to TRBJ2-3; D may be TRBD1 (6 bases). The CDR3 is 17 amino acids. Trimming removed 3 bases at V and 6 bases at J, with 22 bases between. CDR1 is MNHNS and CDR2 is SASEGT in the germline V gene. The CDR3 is CASSDISLAGEWDTQYF. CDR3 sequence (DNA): TGTGCCAGCAGTGATATCAGCTTAGCAGGGGAATGGGATACGCAGTATTTT.

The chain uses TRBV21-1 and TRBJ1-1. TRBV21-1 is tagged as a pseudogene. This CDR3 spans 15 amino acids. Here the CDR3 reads CASSKRLKFNTEAFF. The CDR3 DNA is TGTGCCAGCAGCAAAAGACTGAAATTCAACACTGAAGCTTTCTTT.

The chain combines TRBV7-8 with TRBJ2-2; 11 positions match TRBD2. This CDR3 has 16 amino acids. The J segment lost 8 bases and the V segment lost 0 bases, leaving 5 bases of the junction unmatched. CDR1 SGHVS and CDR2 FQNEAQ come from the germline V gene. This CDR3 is CASSLALAGVAGELFF. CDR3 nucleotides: TGTGCCAGCAGCTTAGCACTAGCGGGAGTTGCTGGGGAGCTGTTTTTT.

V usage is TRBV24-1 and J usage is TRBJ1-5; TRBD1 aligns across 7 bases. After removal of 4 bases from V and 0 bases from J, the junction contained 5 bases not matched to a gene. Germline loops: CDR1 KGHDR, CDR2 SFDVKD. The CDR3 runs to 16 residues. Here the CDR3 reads CATSESTGRSNQPQHF. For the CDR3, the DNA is TGTGCCACCAGTGAATCGACAGGGCGTAGCAATCAGCCCCAGCATTTT.

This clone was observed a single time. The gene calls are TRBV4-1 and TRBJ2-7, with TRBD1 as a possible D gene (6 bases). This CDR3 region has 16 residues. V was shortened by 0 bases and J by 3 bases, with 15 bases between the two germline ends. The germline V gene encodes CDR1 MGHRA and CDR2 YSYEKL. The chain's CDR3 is CASSQDPRPGDYEQYF. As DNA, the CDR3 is TGCGCCAGCAGCCAAGACCCTAGACCAGGGGACTACGAGCAGTACTTC.

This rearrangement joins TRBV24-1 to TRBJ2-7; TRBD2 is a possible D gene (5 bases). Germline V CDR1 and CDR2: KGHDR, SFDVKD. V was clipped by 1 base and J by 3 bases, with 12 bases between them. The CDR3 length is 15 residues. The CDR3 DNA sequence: TGTGCCACCAGTGATTTAGGTGGTGGGAGCTACGAGCAGTACTTC. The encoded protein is CATSDLGGGSYEQYF.

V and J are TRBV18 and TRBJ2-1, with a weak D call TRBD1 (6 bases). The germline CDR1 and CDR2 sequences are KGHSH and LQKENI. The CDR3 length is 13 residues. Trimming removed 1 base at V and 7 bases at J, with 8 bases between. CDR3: CASSPLQGNEQFF. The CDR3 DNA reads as TGTGCCAGCTCACCACTACAGGGTAATGAGCAGTTCTTC.

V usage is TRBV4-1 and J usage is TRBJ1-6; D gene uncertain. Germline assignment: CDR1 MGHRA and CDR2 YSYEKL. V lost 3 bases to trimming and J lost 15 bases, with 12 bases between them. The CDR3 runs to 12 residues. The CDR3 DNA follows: TGCGCCAGCAGCCATTCAGGTCTGCTCCTCCACTTT. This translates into CASSHSGLLLHF.

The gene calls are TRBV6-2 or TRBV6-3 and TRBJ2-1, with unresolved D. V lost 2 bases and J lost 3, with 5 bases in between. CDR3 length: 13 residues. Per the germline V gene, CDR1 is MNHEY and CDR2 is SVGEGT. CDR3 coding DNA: TGTGCCAGCAGTTACCTACGCTACAATGAGCAGTTCTTC. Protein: CASSYLRYNEQFF.

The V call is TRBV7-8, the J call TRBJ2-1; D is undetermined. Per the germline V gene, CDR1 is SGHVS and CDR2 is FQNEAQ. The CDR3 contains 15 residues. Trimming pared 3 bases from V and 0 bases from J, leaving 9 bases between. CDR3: CASSFDLDSYNEQFF. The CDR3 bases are TGTGCCAGCAGCTTCGATTTAGACTCCTACAATGAGCAGTTCTTC.

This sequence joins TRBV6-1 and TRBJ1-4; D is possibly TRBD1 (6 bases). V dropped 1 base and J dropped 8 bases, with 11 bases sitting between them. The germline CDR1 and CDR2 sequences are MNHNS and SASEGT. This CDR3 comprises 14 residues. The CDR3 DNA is TGTGCCAGCAGTGAAGAAGGGGGATGGGAAAAACTGTTTTTT. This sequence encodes CASSEEGGWEKLFF.

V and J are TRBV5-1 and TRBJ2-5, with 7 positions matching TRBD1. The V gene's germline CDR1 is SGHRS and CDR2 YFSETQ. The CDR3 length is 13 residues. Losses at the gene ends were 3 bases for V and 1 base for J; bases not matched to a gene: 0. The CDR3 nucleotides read TGCGCCAGCAGCTGGGACAGCCAAGAGACCCAGTACTTC. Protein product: CASSWDSQETQYF. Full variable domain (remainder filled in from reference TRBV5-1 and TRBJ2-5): KAGVTQTPRYLIKTRGQQVTLSCSPISGHRSVSWYQQTPGQGLQFLFEYFSETQRNKGNFPGRFSGRQFSNSRSEMNVSTLELGDSALYLCASSWDSQETQYFGPGTRLLVL.